This entry is about one TCR beta chain. The V end was cut by 7 bases, the J end by 3 bases, with 13 bases between. CDR3 length equals 13 residues. Germline values: CDR1 SQVTM, CDR2 ANQGSEA. These donors, healthy bone marrow donors, were studied. These data originate in a study of cytomegalovirus exposure and HLA in healthy donors. The PCR had 60 Vbeta and 13 Jbeta primers. TCRdb's copy holds only in-frame clones and misses some; the assay was immunoSEQ multiplex PCR. In all, the sample yields 70,000 to 100,000 clones. This receptor was obtained from a girl between 5 and 17 years old in good health and CMV-seropositive. Sequenced sample: PBMCs. The V and J genes are TRBV29-1 and TRBJ1-5, with a weak D call TRBD1 (5 bases). CDR3 DNA: TGCAGCGCATCGGGGGGTTTCAATCAGCCCCAGCATTTT. Protein product: CSASGGFNQPQHF.